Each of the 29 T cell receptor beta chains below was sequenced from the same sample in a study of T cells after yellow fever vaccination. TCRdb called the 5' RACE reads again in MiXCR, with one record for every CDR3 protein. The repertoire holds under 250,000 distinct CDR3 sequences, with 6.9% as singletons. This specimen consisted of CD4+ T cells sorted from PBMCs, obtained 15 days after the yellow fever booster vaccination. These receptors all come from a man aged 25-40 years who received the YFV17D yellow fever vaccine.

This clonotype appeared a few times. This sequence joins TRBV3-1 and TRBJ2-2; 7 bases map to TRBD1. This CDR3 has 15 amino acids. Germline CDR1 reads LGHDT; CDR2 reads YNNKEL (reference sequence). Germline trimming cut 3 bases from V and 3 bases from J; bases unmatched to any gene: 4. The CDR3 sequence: CASSQRQGYTGELFF. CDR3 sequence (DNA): TGTGCCAGCAGCCAGAGACAGGGATACACCGGGGAGCTGTTTTTT.

The CDR3 sequence is CASSLSGGAYNEQFF. CDR3 sequence (DNA): TGTGCCAGCAGCTTATCGGGGGGCGCGTACAATGAGCAGTTCTTC. J is TRBJ2-1 and V is TRBV11-2; weak D call: TRBD2 (7 bases). CDR1 is SGHAT and CDR2 is FQNNGV in the germline V gene. V was pared by 2 bases and J by 4 bases, with 12 bases between. This CDR3 is built from 15 residues.

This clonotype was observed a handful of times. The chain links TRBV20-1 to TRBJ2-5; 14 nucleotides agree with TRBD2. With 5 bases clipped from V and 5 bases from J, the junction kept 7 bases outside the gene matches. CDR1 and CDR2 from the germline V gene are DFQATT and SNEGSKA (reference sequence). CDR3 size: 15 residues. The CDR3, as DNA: TGCAGTGCTGGGGGACTAGCGGGAGTTGAGGAGACCCAGTACTTC. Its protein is CSAGGLAGVEETQYF.

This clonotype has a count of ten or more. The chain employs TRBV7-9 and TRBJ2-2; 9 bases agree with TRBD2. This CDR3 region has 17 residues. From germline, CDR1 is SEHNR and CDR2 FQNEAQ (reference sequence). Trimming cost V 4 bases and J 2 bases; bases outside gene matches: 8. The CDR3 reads CASSSISGRINTGELFF. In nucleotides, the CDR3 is TGTGCCAGCAGCTCCATTAGCGGGAGAATAAACACCGGGGAGCTGTTTTTT.

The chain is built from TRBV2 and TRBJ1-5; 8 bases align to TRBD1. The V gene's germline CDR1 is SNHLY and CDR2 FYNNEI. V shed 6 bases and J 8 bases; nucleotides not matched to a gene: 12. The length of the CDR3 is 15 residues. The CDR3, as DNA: TGTGCCAGCAGCGGAGCCGGGACAGGCCGCAAGCCCCAGCATTTT. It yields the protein CASSGAGTGRKPQHF.

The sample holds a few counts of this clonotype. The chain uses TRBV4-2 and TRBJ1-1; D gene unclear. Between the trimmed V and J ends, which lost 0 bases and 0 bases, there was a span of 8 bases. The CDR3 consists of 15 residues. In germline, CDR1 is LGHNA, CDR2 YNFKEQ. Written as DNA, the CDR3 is TGTGCCAGCAGCCAAGAAGGACGGATGAACACTGAAGCTTTCTTT. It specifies CASSQEGRMNTEAFF.

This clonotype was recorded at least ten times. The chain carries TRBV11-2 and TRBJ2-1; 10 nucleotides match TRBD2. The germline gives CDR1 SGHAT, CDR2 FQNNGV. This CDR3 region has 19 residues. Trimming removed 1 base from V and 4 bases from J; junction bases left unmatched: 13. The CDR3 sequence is CASSLGADVGLARYNEQFF. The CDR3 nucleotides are TGTGCCAGCAGCTTAGGGGCAGACGTGGGACTAGCGAGATACAATGAGCAGTTCTTC.

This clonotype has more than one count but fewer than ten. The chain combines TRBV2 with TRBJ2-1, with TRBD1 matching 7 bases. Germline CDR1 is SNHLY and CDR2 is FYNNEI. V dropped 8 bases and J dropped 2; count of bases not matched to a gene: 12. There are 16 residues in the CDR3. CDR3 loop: CASVPLTGVPYNEQFF. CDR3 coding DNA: TGTGCCAGCGTACCCCTAACAGGGGTACCCTACAATGAGCAGTTCTTC.

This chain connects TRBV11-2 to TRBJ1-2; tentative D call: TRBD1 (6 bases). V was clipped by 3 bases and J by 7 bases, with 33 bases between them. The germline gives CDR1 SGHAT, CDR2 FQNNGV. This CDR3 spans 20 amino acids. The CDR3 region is CASSFSPTRSRGFYSGGYTF. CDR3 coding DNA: TGTGCCAGCAGCTTCTCCCCAACTCGATCCAGGGGCTTCTACTCAGGTGGCTACACCTTC.

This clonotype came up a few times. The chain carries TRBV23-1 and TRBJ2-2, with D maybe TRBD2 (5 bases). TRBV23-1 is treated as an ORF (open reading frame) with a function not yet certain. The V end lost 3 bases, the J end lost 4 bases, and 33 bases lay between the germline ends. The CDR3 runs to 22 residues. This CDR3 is CASSQSRYRYRRIKRGTGELFF. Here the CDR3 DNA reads TGCGCCAGCAGTCAGAGCCGCTACCGTTACCGACGTATCAAACGGGGCACCGGGGAGCTGTTTTTT.

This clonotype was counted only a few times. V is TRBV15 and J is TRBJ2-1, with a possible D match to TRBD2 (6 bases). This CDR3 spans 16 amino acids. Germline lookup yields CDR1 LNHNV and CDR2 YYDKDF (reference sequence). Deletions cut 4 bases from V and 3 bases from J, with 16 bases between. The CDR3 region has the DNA TGTGCCACCAGCACGCGGGACGGGAGAAGCTACAATGAGCAGTTCTTC. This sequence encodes CATSTRDGRSYNEQFF.

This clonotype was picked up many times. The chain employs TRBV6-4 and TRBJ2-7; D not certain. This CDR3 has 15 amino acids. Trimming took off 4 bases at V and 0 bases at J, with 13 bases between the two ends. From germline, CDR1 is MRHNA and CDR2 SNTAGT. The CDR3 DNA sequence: TGTGCCAGCAGTGGCAAGGGCCCCAGCTCCTACGAGCAGTACTTC. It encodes CASSGKGPSSYEQYF.

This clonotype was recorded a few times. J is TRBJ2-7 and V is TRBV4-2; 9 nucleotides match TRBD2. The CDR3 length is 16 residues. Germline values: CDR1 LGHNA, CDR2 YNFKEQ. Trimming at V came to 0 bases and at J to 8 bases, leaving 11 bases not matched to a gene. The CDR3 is CASSQESPREGRKQYF. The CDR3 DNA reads TGTGCCAGCAGCCAAGAGAGTCCGCGGGAGGGCCGGAAGCAGTACTTC.

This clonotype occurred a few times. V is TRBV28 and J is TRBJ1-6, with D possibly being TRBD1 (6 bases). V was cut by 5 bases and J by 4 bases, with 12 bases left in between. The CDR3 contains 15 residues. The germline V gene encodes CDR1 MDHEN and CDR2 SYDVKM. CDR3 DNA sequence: TGTGCCAGCAGTCTATCCGGGACATATAATTCACCCCTCCACTTT. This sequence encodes CASSLSGTYNSPLHF.

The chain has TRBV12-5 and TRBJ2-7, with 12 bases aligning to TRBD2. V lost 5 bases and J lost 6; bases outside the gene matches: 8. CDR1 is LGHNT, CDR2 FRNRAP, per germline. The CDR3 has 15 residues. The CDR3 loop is CASGPKTSGSSEQYF. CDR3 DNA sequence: TGTGCTAGTGGTCCTAAGACTAGCGGGAGTAGCGAGCAGTACTTC.

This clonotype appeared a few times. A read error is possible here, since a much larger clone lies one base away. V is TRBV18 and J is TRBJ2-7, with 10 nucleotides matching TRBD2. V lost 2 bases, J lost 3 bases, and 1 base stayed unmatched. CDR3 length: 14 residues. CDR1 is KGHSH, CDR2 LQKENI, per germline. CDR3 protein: CASSPSSGGYEQYF. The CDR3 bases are TGTGCCAGCTCACCATCTAGCGGGGGCTACGAGCAGTACTTC.

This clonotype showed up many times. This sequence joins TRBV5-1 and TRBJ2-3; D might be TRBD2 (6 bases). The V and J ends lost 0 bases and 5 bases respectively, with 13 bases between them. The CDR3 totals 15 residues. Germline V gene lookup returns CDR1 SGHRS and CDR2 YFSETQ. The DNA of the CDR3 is TGCGCCAGCAGCTTGGCCACCGGGAGTGTAGATACGCAGTATTTT. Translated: CASSLATGSVDTQYF.

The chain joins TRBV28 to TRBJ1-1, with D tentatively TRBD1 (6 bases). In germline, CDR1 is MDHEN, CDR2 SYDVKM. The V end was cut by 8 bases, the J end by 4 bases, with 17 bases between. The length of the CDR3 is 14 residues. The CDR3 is CASFRRTGRTEAFF. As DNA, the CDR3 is TGTGCCAGCTTCCGACGTACAGGGCGCACTGAAGCTTTCTTT. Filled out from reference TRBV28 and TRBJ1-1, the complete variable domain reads DVKVTQSSRYLVKRTGEKVFLECVQDMDHENMFWYRQDPGLGLRLIYFSYDVKMKEKGDIPEGYSVSREKKERFSLILESASTNQTSMYLCASFRRTGRTEAFFGQGTRLTVV.

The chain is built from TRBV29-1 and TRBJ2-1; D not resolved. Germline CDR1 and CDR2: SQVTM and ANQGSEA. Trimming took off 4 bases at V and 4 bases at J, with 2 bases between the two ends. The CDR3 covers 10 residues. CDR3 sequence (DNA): TGCAGCGTTGGTTACAATGAGCAGTTCTTC. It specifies CSVGYNEQFF.

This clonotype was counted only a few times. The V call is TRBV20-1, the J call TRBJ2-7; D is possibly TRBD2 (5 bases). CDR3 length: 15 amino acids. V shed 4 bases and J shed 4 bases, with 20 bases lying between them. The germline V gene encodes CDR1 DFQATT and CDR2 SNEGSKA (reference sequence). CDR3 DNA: TGCAGTGCTAAGGCGACTCGGGGTTTTTCGTACGAGCAGTACTTC. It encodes CSAKATRGFSYEQYF.

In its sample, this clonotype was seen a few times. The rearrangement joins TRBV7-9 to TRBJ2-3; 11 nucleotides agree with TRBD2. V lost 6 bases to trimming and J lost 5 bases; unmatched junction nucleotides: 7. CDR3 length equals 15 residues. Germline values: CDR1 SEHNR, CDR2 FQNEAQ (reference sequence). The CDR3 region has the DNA TGTGCCAGCAGTCTAGCGGGAGGAGTACGAGATACGCAGTATTTT. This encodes CASSLAGGVRDTQYF.

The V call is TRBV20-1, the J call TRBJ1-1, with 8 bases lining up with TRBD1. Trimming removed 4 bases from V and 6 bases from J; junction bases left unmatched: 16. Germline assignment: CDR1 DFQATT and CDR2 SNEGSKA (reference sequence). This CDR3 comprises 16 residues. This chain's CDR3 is CSAKVKSGQVVAEAFF. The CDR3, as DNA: TGCAGTGCTAAAGTCAAGTCGGGACAGGTTGTGGCTGAAGCTTTCTTT.

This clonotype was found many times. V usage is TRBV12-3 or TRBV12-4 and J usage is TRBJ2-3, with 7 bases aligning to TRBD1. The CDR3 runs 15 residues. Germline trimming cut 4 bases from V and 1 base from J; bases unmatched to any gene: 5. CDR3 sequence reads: CASSSTGARTDTQYF. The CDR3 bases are TGTGCCAGCAGTTCTACAGGGGCCCGCACAGATACGCAGTATTTT.

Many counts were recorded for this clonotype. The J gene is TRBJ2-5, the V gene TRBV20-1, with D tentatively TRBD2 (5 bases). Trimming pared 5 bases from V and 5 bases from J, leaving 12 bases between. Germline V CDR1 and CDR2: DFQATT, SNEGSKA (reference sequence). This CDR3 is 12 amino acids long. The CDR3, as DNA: TGCAGTGCTCCCTTTAGAGGGGAGACCCAGTACTTC. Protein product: CSAPFRGETQYF.

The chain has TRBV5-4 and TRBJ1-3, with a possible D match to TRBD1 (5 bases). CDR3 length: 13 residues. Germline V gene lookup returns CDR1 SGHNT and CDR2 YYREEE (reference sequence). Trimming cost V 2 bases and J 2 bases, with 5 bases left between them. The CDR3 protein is CASSFRAGNTIYF. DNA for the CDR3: TGTGCCAGCAGCTTCAGGGCTGGAAACACCATATATTTT.

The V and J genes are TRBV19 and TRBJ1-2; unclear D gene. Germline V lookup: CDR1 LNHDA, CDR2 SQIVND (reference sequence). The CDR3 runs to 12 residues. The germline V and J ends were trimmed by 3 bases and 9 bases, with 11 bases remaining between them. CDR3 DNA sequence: TGTGCCAGTAGTATTCGCGAGGGTCGCTACACCTTC. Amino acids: CASSIREGRYTF.

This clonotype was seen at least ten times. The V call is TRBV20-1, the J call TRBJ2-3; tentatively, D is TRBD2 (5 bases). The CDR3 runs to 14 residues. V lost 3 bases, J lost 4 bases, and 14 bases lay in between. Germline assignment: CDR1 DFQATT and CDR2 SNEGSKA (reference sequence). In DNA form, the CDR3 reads TGCAGTGCTAGCGCCAGCGGCCTCCCAGATACGCAGTATTTT. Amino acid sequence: CSASASGLPDTQYF.

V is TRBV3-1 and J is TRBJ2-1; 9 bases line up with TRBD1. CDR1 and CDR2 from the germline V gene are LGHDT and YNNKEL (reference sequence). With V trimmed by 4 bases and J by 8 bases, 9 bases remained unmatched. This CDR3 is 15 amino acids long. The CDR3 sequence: CASSRRTGEGYEQFF. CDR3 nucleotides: TGTGCCAGCAGCCGGAGGACAGGGGAGGGTTATGAGCAGTTCTTC.

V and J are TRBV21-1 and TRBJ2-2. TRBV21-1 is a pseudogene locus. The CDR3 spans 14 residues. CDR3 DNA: TGTGCCAGCGGGTTGTGCAGTAACACCGGGGAGCTGTTTTTT. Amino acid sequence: CASGLCSNTGELFF.